The 4 T cell receptor beta chains below all came from one sample that was sequenced in a study of beta chain features in type 1 diabetes. Study outcomes and limitations: In every one of the four CD4+ subsets, TCRB CDR3s were moderately but significantly shorter in Type 1 diabetes patients.

No antigen has been assigned to these receptors. Every bit of the isolated RNA underwent reverse transcription, so sequencing read expressed TCRB transcripts. The method was immunoSEQ multiplex PCR; TCRdb's version includes in-frame clones alone and lacks a portion of them. The sample comprises 160,000 or so clones, around 9.7% of which are singletons, and about 0.65% rests with the top ten. Sequences were obtained from central memory CD4+ T cells from blood. These receptors were collected from a woman in her 30s with type 1 diabetes.

This clone was observed a few times. The J gene is TRBJ2-6, the V gene TRBV9, with a weak D call TRBD1 (5 bases). The V end was cut by 5 bases, the J end by 3 bases, with 9 bases between. Germline loops: CDR1 SGDLS, CDR2 YYNGEE. The CDR3 contains 14 residues. The CDR3 here is CASRSDSGANVLTF. The CDR3 nucleotides read TGTGCCAGCAGATCTGACAGTGGGGCCAACGTCCTGACTTTC.

The V call is TRBV7-9, the J call TRBJ1-4, with 8 bases fitting TRBD1. V trimming: 1 base; J trimming: 13 bases; junction bases outside the gene matches: 5. Germline-derived CDR1 and CDR2 are SEHNR and FQNEAQ (reference sequence). This CDR3 is built from 13 residues. The CDR3 bases are TGTGCCAGCAGCTTAGACGGGACAGGTTCACTGTTTTTT. Its protein is CASSLDGTGSLFF.

As for this clone: Other nucleotide sequences in the sample specify the same CDR3. The chain combines TRBV29-1 with TRBJ2-7; D gene unclear. The germline V gene encodes CDR1 SQVTM and CDR2 ANQGSEA. The CDR3 is made up of 11 amino acids. V was shortened by 6 bases and J by 5 bases, with 11 bases between the two germline ends. This chain's CDR3 is CSVQTGDEQYF. CDR3 coding DNA: TGCAGCGTGCAAACCGGAGACGAGCAGTACTTC.

In its sample, this clone was seen a few times. The V and J genes are TRBV6-1 and TRBJ2-1; 7 positions match TRBD2. V was clipped by 9 bases and J by 4 bases; unmatched bases: 6. CDR1 MNHNS and CDR2 SASEGT come from the germline V gene. The CDR3 length is 13 residues. The CDR3 reads CASEKREYNEQFF. CDR3 nucleotides: TGTGCCAGTGAGAAGCGGGAATACAATGAGCAGTTCTTC.